This TCR beta chain was sequenced in a study of blood T cells in healthy people across ages. Points from the study as a whole: Significant beta diversity loss was already apparent by age approximately 38, declining roughly linearly. Total diversity from one million sequenced T cells was likely underestimated.

A J-beta primer mix and a sample-barcoded 5' primer were used in a second PCR of roughly 7 to 12 cycles. Each CDR3 protein gets one entry after TCRdb re-called the 5' RACE reads with MiXCR. This sample has about 940,000 distinct CDR3 sequences; 45% to 50% occur once, and the top ten carry around an eighth. Turning to this clonotype: Its specificity is unknown.

Isolation recovered at least 7 million PBMCs from every sample. There were at least 5 micrograms of total RNA extracted from every sample. Germline V gives CDR1 KGHSH, CDR2 LQKENI. This CDR3 contains 14 residues. This rearrangement joins TRBV18 to TRBJ2-7; D gene ambiguous. The assigned J gene may be wrong: the sequence end matches TRBJ2-5 better. This clonotype was obtained from a man aged 30 to 45 in good health. Sequencing was performed on blood. This CDR3 is CASSPPAPGETQYF. For the CDR3, the DNA is TGTGCCAGCTCACCACCGGCGCCAGGAGAGACCCAGTACTTC.